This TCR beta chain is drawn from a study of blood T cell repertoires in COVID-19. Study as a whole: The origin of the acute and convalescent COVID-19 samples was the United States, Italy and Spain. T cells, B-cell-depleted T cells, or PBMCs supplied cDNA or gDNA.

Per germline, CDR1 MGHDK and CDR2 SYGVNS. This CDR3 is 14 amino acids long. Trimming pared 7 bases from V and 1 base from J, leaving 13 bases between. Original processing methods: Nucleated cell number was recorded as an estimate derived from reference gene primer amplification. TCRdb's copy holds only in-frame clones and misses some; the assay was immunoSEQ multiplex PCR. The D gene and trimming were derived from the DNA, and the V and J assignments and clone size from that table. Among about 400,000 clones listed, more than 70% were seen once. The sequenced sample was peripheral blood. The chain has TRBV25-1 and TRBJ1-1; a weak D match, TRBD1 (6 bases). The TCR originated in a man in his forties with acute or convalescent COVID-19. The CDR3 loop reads CASTYTGTNTEAFF. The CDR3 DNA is TGTGCCAGCACCTACACAGGGACGAACACTGAAGCTTTCTTT.